The TCR beta chain described here comes from a study of T cell changes during pregnancy in multiple sclerosis. Produced via immunoSEQ multiplex PCR; TCRdb's table is partial and in-frame only. The table shows more than 70,000 clones, with 93% occurring only once. The CDR3 covers 14 residues. Deletions cut 7 bases from V and 4 bases from J, with 14 bases between. Germline assignment: CDR1 SNHLY and CDR2 FYNNEI. This TCR came from a female donor with multiple sclerosis, enrolled in a pregnancy study. Material: peripheral blood, obtained in the second trimester of pregnancy. V gene TRBV2 combines with J gene TRBJ1-5, with D tentatively TRBD1 (5 bases). The CDR3 spells CASIGGVLNQPQHF. Written as DNA, the CDR3 is TGTGCCAGCATCGGAGGGGTGTTGAATCAGCCCCAGCATTTT.